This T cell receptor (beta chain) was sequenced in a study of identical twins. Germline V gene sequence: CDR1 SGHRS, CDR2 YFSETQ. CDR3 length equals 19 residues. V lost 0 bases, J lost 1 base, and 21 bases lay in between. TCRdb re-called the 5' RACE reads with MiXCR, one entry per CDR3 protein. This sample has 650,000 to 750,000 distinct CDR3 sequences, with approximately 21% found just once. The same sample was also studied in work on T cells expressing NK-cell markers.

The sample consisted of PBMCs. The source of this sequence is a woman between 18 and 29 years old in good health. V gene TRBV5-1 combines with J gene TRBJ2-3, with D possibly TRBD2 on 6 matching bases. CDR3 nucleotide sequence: TGCGCCAGCAGCTTGGCCCGGGACTTACTCTTACCCCGCACAGATACGCAGTATTTT. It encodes CASSLARDLLLPRTDTQYF.